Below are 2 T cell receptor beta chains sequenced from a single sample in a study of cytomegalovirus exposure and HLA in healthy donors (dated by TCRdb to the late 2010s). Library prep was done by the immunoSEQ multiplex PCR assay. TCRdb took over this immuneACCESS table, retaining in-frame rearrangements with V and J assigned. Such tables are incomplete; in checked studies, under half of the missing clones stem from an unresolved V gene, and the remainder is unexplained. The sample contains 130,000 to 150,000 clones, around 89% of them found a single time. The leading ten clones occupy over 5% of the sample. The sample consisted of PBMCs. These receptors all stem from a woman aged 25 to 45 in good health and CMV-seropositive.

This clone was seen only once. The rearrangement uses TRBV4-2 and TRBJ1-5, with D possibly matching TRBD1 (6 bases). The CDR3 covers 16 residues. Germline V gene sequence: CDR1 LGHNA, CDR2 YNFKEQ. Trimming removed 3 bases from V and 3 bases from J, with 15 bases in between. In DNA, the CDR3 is TGTGCCAGCAGCCAGTCAGGGGCTGCATTCAATCAGCCCCAGCATTTT. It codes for CASSQSGAAFNQPQHF.

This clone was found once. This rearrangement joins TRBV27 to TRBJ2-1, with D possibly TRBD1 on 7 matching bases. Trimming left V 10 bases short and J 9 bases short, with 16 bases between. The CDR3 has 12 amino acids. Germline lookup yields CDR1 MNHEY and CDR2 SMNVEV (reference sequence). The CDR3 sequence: CATLSGGLEQFF. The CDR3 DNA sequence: TGTGCCACCCTCTCAGGGGGGCTTGAGCAGTTCTTC.